This T cell receptor (beta chain) was recovered during a study of post-analysis software for immune sequencing data. At the level of the study: Recorded disease courses covered relapsing-remitting, secondary progressive and progressive-relapsing multiple sclerosis. Some patients had no subtype annotation. Study-wide points: Controls had lower frequencies than patients of five TRBV segments, which included TRBV5-6, TRBV5-1 and TRBV20-1.

As to this clonotype: As yet, its antigen is unknown.

Incorporated into the TCR beta cDNA libraries were unique molecular identifiers, which served to reduce PCR and sequencing biases. MiXCR was run by TCRdb on the PCR reads, yielding one entry per CDR3 protein. The table includes approximately 440,000 distinct CDR3 sequences, roughly 45% detected once. CDR3 size: 13 residues. The germline gives CDR1 MNHEY, CDR2 SVGEGT. With 6 bases removed from V and 4 bases from J, the gap between germline ends came to 12 bases. Sequencing input: blood. The chain has TRBV6-2 or TRBV6-3 and TRBJ2-5; tentative D call: TRBD2 (5 bases). The receptor's source is a girl aged 5-17 years with multiple sclerosis. CDR3 region: CASSHQRGETQYF. CDR3 bases: TGTGCCAGCAGCCACCAACGGGGAGAGACCCAGTACTTC.